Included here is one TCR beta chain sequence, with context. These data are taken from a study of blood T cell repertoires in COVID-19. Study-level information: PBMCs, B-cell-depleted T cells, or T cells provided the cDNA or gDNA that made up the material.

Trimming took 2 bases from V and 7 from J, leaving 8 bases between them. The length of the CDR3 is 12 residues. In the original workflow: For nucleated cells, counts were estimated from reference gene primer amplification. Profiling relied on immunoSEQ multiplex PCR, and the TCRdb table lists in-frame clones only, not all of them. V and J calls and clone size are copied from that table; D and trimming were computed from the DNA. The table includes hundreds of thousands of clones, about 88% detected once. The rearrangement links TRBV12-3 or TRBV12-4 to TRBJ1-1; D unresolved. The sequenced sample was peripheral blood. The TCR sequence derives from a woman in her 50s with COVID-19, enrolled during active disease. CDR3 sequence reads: CASSLFGLEAFF. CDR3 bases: TGTGCCAGCAGTTTATTTGGACTTGAAGCTTTCTTT.